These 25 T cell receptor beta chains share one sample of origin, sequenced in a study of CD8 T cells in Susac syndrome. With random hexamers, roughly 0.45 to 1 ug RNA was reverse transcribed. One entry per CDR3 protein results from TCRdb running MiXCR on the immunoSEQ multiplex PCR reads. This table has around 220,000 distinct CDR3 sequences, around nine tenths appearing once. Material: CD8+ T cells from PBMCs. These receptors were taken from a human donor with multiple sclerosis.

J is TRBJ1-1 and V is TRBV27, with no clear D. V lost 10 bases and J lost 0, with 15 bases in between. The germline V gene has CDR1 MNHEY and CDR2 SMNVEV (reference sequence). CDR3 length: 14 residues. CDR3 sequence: CATSPGPMNTEAFF. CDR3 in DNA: TGTGCCACCTCACCCGGCCCCATGAACACTGAAGCTTTCTTT.

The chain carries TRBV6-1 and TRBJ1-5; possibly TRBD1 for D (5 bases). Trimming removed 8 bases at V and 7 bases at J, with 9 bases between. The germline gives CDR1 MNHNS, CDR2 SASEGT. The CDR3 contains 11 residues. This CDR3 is CASGARQPQHF. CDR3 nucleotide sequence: TGTGCCAGCGGGGCAAGGCAGCCCCAGCATTTT.

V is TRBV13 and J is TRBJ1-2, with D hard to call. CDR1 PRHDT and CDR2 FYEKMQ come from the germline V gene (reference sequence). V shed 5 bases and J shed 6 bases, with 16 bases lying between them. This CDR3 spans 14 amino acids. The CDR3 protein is CASSTRVGHDGYTF. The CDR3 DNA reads TGTGCCAGCAGCACAAGGGTAGGGCACGATGGCTACACCTTC.

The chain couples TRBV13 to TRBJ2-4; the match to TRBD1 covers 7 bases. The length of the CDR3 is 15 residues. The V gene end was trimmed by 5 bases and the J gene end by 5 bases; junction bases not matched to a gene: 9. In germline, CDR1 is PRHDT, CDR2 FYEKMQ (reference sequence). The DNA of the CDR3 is TGTGCCAGCAGCCGAACAGGGGATCAGGAAAACATTCAGTACTTC. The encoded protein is CASSRTGDQENIQYF.

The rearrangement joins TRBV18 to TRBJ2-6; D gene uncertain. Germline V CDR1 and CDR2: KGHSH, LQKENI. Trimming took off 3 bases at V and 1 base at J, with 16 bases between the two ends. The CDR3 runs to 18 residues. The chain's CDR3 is CASSPAPNRHSGANVLTF. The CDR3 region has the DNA TGTGCCAGCTCACCGGCTCCCAATCGGCATTCTGGGGCCAACGTCCTGACTTTC.

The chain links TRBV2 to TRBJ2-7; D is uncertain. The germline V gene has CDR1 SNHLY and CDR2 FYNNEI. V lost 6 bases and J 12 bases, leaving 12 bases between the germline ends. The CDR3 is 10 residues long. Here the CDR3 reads CASRAIKGYF. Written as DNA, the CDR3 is TGTGCCAGCAGGGCAATAAAAGGGTACTTC.

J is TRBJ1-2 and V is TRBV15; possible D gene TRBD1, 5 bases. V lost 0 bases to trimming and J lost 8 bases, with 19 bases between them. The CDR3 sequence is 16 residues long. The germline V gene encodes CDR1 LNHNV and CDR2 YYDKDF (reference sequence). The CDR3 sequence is CATSRDGGGTRDGYTF. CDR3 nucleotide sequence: TGTGCCACCAGCAGAGATGGAGGAGGGACGCGGGACGGCTACACCTTC. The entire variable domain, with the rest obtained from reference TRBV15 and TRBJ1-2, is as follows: DAMVIQNPRYQVTQFGKPVTLSCSQTLNHNVMYWYQQKSSQAPKLLFHYYDKDFNNEADTPDNFQSRRPNTSFCFLDIRSPGLGDTAMYLCATSRDGGGTRDGYTFGSGTRLTVV.

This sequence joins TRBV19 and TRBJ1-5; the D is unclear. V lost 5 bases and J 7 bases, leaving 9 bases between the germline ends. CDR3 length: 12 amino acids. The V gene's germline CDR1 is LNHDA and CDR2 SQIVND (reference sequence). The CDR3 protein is CASSEGGQPQHF. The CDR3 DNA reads TGTGCCAGTAGTGAGGGAGGCCAGCCCCAGCATTTT.

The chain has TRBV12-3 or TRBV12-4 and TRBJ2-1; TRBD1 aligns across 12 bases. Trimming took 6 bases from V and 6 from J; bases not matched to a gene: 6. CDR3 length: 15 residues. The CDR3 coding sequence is TGTGCCAGCAGAATGAGGGACAGGGGGCCCAATGAGCAGTTCTTC. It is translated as CASRMRDRGPNEQFF.

CDR3 DNA sequence: TGTGCCAGCAGCTTGTCCGGCCAAGAGACCCAGTACTTC. Its translation: CASSLSGQETQYF. The chain employs TRBV5-6 and TRBJ2-5; D unresolved. Trimming cost V 1 base and J 1 base, with 5 bases left between them. The germline V gene has CDR1 SGHDT and CDR2 YYEEEE. The CDR3 loop spans 13 amino acids.

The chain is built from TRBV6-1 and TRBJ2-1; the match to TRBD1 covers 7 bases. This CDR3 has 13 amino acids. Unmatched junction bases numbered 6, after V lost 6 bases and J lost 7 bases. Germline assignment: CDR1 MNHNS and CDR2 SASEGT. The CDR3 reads CASRRGLGNEQFF. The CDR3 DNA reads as TGTGCCAGCAGGAGGGGGCTCGGTAATGAGCAGTTCTTC.

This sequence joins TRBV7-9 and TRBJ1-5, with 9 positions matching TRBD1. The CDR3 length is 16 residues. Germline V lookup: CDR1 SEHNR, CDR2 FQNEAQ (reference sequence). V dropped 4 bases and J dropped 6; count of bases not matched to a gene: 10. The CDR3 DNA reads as TGTGCCAGCAGCTGGTCCGGGACAGGGTTTAGTCAGCCCCAGCATTTT. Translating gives CASSWSGTGFSQPQHF. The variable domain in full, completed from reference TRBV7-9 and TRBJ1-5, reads DTGVSQNPRHKITKRGQNVTFRCDPISEHNRLYWYRQTLGQGPEFLTYFQNEAQLEKSRLLSDRFSAERPKGSFSTLEIQRTEQGDSAMYLCASSWSGTGFSQPQHFGDGTRLSIL.

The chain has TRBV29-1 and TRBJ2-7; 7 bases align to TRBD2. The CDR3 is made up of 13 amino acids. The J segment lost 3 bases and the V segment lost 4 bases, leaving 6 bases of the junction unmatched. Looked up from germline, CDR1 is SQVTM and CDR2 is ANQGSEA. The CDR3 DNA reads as TGCAGCGTTGGACTAGCTACAAACTACGAGCAGTACTTC. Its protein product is CSVGLATNYEQYF.

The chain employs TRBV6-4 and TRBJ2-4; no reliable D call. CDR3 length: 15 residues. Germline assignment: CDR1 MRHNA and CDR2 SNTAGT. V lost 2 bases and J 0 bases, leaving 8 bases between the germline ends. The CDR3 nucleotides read TGTGCCAGCAGTGACCGAGAGTTAGCCAAAAACATTCAGTACTTC. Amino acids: CASSDRELAKNIQYF.

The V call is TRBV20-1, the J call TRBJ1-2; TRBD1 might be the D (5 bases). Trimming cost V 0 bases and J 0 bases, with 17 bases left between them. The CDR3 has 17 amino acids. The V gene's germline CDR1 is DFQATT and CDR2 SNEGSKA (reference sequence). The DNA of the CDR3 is TGCAGTGCTAGAGATTTTGAGGGTGGACACCCTAACTATGGCTACACCTTC. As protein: CSARDFEGGHPNYGYTF.

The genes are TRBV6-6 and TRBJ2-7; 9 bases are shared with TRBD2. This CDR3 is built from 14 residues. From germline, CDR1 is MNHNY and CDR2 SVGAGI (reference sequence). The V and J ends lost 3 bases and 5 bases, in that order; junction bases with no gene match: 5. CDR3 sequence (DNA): TGTGCCAGCAGTTATTCCGGGACTAGCCACGAGCAGTACTTC. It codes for CASSYSGTSHEQYF.

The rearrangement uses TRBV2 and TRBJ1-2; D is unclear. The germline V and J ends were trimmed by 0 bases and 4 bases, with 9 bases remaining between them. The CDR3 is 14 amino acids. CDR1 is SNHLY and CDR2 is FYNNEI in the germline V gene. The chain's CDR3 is CASSEAGYSYGYTF. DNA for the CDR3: TGTGCCAGCAGTGAAGCGGGGTACTCCTATGGCTACACCTTC.

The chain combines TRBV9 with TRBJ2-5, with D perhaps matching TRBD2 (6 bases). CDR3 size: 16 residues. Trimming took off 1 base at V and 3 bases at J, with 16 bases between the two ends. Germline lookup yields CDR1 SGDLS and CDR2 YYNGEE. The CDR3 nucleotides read TGTGCCAGCAGCGTATTCGGGGGATTAGCGGAAGAGACCCAGTACTTC. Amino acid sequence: CASSVFGGLAEETQYF. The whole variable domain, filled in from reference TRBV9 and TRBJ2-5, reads DSGVTQTPKHLITATGQRVTLRCSPRSGDLSVYWYQQSLDQGLQFLIQYYNGEERAKGNILERFSAQQFPDLHSELNLSSLELGDSALYFCASSVFGGLAEETQYFGPGTRLLVL.

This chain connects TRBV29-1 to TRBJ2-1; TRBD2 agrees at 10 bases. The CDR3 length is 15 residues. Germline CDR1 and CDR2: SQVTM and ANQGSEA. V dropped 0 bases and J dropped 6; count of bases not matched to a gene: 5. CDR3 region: CSVEEEAGGRNEQFF. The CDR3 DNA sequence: TGCAGCGTTGAAGAAGAAGCGGGAGGGCGCAATGAGCAGTTCTTC.

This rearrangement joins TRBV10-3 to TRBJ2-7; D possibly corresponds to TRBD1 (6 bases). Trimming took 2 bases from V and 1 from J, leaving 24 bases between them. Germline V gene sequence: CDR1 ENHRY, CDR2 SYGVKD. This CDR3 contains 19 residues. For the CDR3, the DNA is TGTGCCATCAGTGAGATGCAGGGGAAAAATCAATACCTTTCCTACGAGCAGTACTTC. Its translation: CAISEMQGKNQYLSYEQYF.

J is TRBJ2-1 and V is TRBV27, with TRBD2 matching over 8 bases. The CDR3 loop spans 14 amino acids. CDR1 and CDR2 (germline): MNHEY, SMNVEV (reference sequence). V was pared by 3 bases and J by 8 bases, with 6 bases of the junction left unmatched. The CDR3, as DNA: TGTGCCAGCAGTTTGGGACTAGTTAACGATGAGCAGTTCTTC. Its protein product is CASSLGLVNDEQFF.

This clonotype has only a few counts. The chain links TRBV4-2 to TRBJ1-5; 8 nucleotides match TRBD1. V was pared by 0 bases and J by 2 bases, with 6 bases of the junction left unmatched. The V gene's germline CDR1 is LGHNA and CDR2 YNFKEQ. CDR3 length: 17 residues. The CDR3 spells CASSQDLLGQGNQPQHF. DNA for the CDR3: TGTGCCAGCAGCCAAGATTTGCTGGGACAGGGCAATCAGCCCCAGCATTTT.

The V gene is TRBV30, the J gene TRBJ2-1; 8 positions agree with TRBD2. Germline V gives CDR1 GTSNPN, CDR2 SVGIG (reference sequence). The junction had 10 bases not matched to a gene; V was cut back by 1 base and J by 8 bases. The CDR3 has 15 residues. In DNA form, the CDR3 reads TGTGCCTGGAGTGGGATAGCGGGAAGGGGCTATGAGCAGTTCTTC. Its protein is CAWSGIAGRGYEQFF.

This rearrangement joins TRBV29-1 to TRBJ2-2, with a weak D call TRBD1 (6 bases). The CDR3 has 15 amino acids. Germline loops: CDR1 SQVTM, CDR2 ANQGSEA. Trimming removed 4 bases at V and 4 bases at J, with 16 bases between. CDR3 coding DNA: TGCAGCGTTGCGGCAGGGGTCTCTAGCACCGGGGAGCTGTTTTTT. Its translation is CSVAAGVSSTGELFF.

Written as DNA, the CDR3 is TGTGCCAGCAGTTCCTGGACAGGGCGCTACACCTTC. This gives the protein CASSSWTGRYTF. The chain combines TRBV12-3 or TRBV12-4 with TRBJ1-2; 8 bases line up with TRBD1. The CDR3 is made up of 12 amino acids. J was trimmed by 9 bases and V by 4 bases; bases with no gene match: 4.